This T cell receptor (beta chain) stems from a study of PD-1 blockade in classical Hodgkin lymphoma. Regarding the study as a whole: Causes of the repertoire differences remain undefined, possibly disease activity or prior therapy. Newly diagnosed patients had baseline TCR diversity that was reportedly lower than that of healthy donors.

TCRdb's copy holds only in-frame clones and misses some; the assay was immunoSEQ multiplex PCR. The top ten hold more than 0.45% of the sample, which has 20,000 to 30,000 clones, about 90% seen once. Indicated time point: newly diagnosed, previously untreated cHL patient sample. CD4+ T cells were purified from thawed PBMCs by negative selection. Untreated, newly diagnosed classical Hodgkin lymphoma PBMCs were used for comparison. About this clone itself: No antigen is known for it.

The sequenced sample consisted of CD4+ T cells from blood. The TCR was taken from a human donor with classical Hodgkin lymphoma.

This CDR3 is CASSLDSGGRGYTF. The CDR3 DNA follows: TGCGCCAGCAGCTTGGATTCAGGGGGGCGTGGCTACACCTTC. The genes are TRBV5-1 and TRBJ1-2, with 7 bases matching TRBD1. V was pared by 0 bases and J by 7 bases, with 6 bases of the junction left unmatched. Germline CDR1 reads SGHRS; CDR2 reads YFSETQ. The CDR3 covers 14 residues.